This entry is about one T cell receptor (beta chain). This entry comes from a study of blood T cell repertoires in COVID-19. As for the study in general: Samples of COVID-19 (acute and convalescent) were obtained from the United States, Italy and Spain.

Clones were read by immunoSEQ multiplex PCR, and TCRdb kept only the in-frame ones, dropping some. The sample yields 97,000 or so clones, roughly 85% seen once. V dropped 3 bases and J dropped 4 bases, with 19 bases sitting between them. The germline gives CDR1 SGHTA, CDR2 FQGNSA. This CDR3 has 16 amino acids. What was sequenced was peripheral blood. The J gene is TRBJ2-7, the V gene TRBV7-2, with D possibly TRBD1 on 6 matching bases. The sequence was obtained from a man aged 50-60 years with active COVID-19. Here the CDR3 DNA reads TGTGCCAGCAGCTTCTCAGGGGCCTTGTTCACTTACGAGCAGTACTTC. Translation gives CASSFSGALFTYEQYF.